The 31 T cell receptor beta chains below all came from one sample that was sequenced in a study of cytomegalovirus exposure and HLA in healthy donors. The PCR was carried out with 60 Vbeta primers and 13 Jbeta primers. Sequencing was performed with immunoSEQ multiplex PCR; in TCRdb, only in-frame clones are kept and a portion is missing. The sample yields around 220,000 clones, approximately 70% seen once. Sequenced material: PBMCs. The receptors shown here come from a young woman in good health and CMV-seronegative.

This clone showed up just a few times. This chain connects TRBV2 to TRBJ2-1, with no clear D. Trimming left V 6 bases short and J 4 bases short, with 10 bases between. Germline lookup yields CDR1 SNHLY and CDR2 FYNNEI. This CDR3 region has 13 residues. This CDR3 reads CASSLSAYNEQFF. For the CDR3, the DNA is TGTGCCAGCAGCCTAAGCGCTTACAATGAGCAGTTCTTC.

The chain links TRBV19 to TRBJ2-3; D remains unclear. The CDR3 totals 13 residues. Germline V gives CDR1 LNHDA, CDR2 SQIVND (reference sequence). V was cut by 6 bases and J by 0 bases, with 7 bases left in between. The CDR3 loop reads CASRTPSTDTQYF. The CDR3, as DNA: TGTGCCAGTAGGACACCGAGCACAGATACGCAGTATTTT.

For the CDR3, the DNA is TGCACCAGCAGCCACTGTTGCTGCGGGGCGAATAACACCGGGGAGCTGTTTTTT. Its protein product is CTSSHCCCGANNTGELFF. This sequence joins TRBV1 and TRBJ2-2; the tabulated D call, TRBD2, remains unverified against the DNA. TRBV1 is a pseudogene locus. This CDR3 has 18 residues.

The rearrangement links TRBV6-4 to TRBJ1-3; D gene uncertain. Germline V gives CDR1 MRHNA, CDR2 SNTAGT. V was trimmed by 10 bases and J by 4 bases, leaving 14 bases between them. This CDR3 has 13 amino acids. Written as DNA, the CDR3 is TGTGCCACCGGGATCTGGCGGGGAAACACCATATATTTT. As protein: CATGIWRGNTIYF.

V usage is TRBV27 and J usage is TRBJ2-7, with 11 bases fitting TRBD2. V was pared by 8 bases and J by 6 bases, with 6 bases of the junction left unmatched. This CDR3 is 13 amino acids long. From germline, CDR1 is MNHEY and CDR2 SMNVEV (reference sequence). Written as DNA, the CDR3 is TGTGCCAGCTGTAGCGGGGGGGGTGGCGAGCAGTACTTC. This gives the protein CASCSGGGGEQYF.

This clone was recorded a few times. The rearrangement joins TRBV30 to TRBJ2-7; 9 bases are a match to TRBD1. Germline V gene data show CDR1 as GTSNPN and CDR2 as SVGIG (reference sequence). CDR3 length: 12 residues. The V gene end was trimmed by 6 bases and the J gene end by 3 bases; junction bases not matched to a gene: 3. The CDR3 DNA reads TGTGCCTGTCCGGGACAGGGCTACGAGCAGTACTTC. Translated, it gives CACPGQGYEQYF. Filled out from reference TRBV30 and TRBJ2-7, the complete variable domain reads SQTIHQWPATLVQPVGSPLSLECTVEGTSNPNLYWYRQAAGRGLQLLFYSVGIGQISSEVPQNLSASRPQDRQFILSSKKLLLSDSGFYLCACPGQGYEQYFGPGTRLTVT.

This clone was seen a single time. The chain's CDR3 is CSVEGGGNEQFF. Written as DNA, the CDR3 is TGCAGCGTTGAAGGGGGCGGCAATGAGCAGTTCTTC. The genes are TRBV29-1 and TRBJ2-1; perhaps TRBD1 as D (5 bases). The germline gives CDR1 SQVTM, CDR2 ANQGSEA. Between the trimmed V and J ends, which lost 1 base and 6 bases, there was a span of 7 bases. CDR3 size: 12 residues.

The chain carries TRBV6-1 and TRBJ2-3; D remains ambiguous. Germline V gene sequence: CDR1 MNHNS, CDR2 SASEGT. The CDR3 has 12 residues. V lost 5 bases to trimming and J lost 4 bases, with 7 bases between them. CDR3 in DNA: TGTGCCAGCAGTCCTAACGCAGATACGCAGTATTTT. It translates to CASSPNADTQYF.

With respect to this clone: Other DNA sequences of this sample code for an identical CDR3. The chain employs TRBV5-1 and TRBJ2-1; D perhaps matches TRBD2 (6 bases). V lost 3 bases and J 4 bases, leaving 14 bases between the germline ends. The germline V gene has CDR1 SGHRS and CDR2 YFSETQ. The CDR3 length is 15 residues. The CDR3 region is CASSSRGEEYNEQFF. CDR3 in DNA: TGCGCCAGCAGCTCGCGAGGGGAGGAGTACAATGAGCAGTTCTTC.

The chain joins TRBV2 to TRBJ2-7, with 8 bases matching TRBD2. The junction had 7 bases not matched to a gene; V was cut back by 6 bases and J by 0 bases. CDR3 length: 15 amino acids. The germline V gene has CDR1 SNHLY and CDR2 FYNNEI. The CDR3 sequence is CASSQRLASSYEQYF. CDR3 DNA: TGTGCCAGCAGCCAACGACTAGCGAGCTCCTACGAGCAGTACTTC.

The rearrangement joins TRBV7-8 to TRBJ1-2, with D uncertain. Germline lookup yields CDR1 SGHVS and CDR2 FQNEAQ. V lost 2 bases and J lost 2, with 12 bases in between. The CDR3 runs 15 residues. The CDR3: CASSLHTGRNYGYTF. CDR3 DNA sequence: TGTGCCAGCAGCTTACATACGGGGAGGAACTATGGCTACACCTTC.

The rearrangement uses TRBV6-1 and TRBJ2-1; 9 bases are shared with TRBD2. Germline V gene sequence: CDR1 MNHNS, CDR2 SASEGT. The CDR3 sequence is 16 residues long. V was clipped by 4 bases and J by 9 bases; unmatched bases: 13. The CDR3 protein is CASSGRERGAGGEQFF. CDR3 DNA sequence: TGTGCCAGCAGTGGGCGAGAGCGGGGGGCGGGGGGTGAGCAGTTCTTC.

The chain has TRBV5-1 and TRBJ2-7; TRBD1 aligns across 8 bases. V shed 8 bases and J 3 bases; nucleotides not matched to a gene: 7. The CDR3 totals 13 residues. In germline, CDR1 is SGHRS, CDR2 YFSETQ. The CDR3 sequence is CASGRGQDYEQYF. For the CDR3, the DNA is TGCGCCAGTGGACGGGGACAGGACTACGAGCAGTACTTC.

The chain uses TRBV2 and TRBJ1-5; D is unclear. CDR1 SNHLY and CDR2 FYNNEI come from the germline V gene. The CDR3 runs to 15 residues. V was pared by 1 base and J by 2 bases, with 9 bases between. The CDR3, as DNA: TGTGCCAGCAGTGAAGGTGGCCAGGGCAATCAGCCCCAGCATTTT. Its protein product is CASSEGGQGNQPQHF. Supplemented by reference TRBV2 and TRBJ1-5, the full variable domain reads EPEVTQTPSHQVTQMGQEVILRCVPISNHLYFYWYRQILGQKVEFLVSFYNNEISEKSEIFDDQFSVERPDGSNFTLKIRSTKLEDSAMYFCASSEGGQGNQPQHFGDGTRLSIL.

This clone was seen more than once but under ten times. The rearrangement joins TRBV11-2 to TRBJ2-1; the match to TRBD1 covers 7 bases. CDR3 length: 15 residues. The junction had 5 bases not matched to a gene; V was cut back by 1 base and J by 5 bases. Germline CDR1 and CDR2: SGHAT and FQNNGV. CDR3 nucleotides: TGTGCCAGCAGCTTAGCAGGGGGAGAAAACAATGAGCAGTTCTTC. Translation gives CASSLAGGENNEQFF.

Worth noting for this clone: Mismatch with germline at one junction end may stem from a read error. This chain links TRBV7-9 with TRBJ1-2; 10 bases match TRBD1. This CDR3 contains 17 residues. CDR1 SEHNR and CDR2 FQNEAQ come from the germline V gene (reference sequence). The CDR3 DNA is TGTGTCAGCAGCCCAGGACAGGGGGACAGACGGGCCTATAGCTACACCTTC. As protein: CVSSPGQGDRRAYSYTF. The entire variable domain, with the rest obtained from reference TRBV7-9 and TRBJ1-2, is as follows: DTGVSQNPRHKITKRGQNVTFRCDPISEHNRLYWYRQTLGQGPEFLTYFQNEAQLEKSRLLSDRFSAERPKGSFSTLEIQRTEQGDSAMYLCVSSPGQGDRRAYSYTFGSGTRLTVV.

The V and J genes are TRBV5-4 and TRBJ1-1; 7 nucleotides agree with TRBD1. V lost 4 bases to trimming and J lost 2 bases; unmatched junction nucleotides: 5. This CDR3 spans 14 amino acids. Germline CDR1 SGHNT, CDR2 YYREEE (reference sequence). The CDR3, as DNA: TGTGCCAGCAGCCAGACAGGGAAAAACACTGAAGCTTTCTTT. This gives the protein CASSQTGKNTEAFF. The whole variable domain, filled in from reference TRBV5-4 and TRBJ1-1, reads ETGVTQSPTHLIKTRGQQVTLRCSSQSGHNTVSWYQQALGQGPQFIFQYYREEENGRGNFPPRFSGLQFPNYSSELNVNALELDDSALYLCASSQTGKNTEAFFGQGTRLTVV.

The V call is TRBV4-1, the J call TRBJ1-1, with 11 bases fitting TRBD1. CDR1 and CDR2 (germline): MGHRA, YSYEKL. The CDR3 covers 15 residues. Germline trimming cut 2 bases from V and 5 bases from J; bases unmatched to any gene: 4. The DNA of the CDR3 is TGCGCCAGCAGCCAAACGGGGACAGGGGGGACTGAAGCTTTCTTT. This translates into CASSQTGTGGTEAFF.

For the CDR3, the DNA is TGTGCCAGCAGGACTTTCCCGGGACAGGGGGGAGAGACCCAGTACTTC. This gives the protein CASRTFPGQGGETQYF. The rearrangement joins TRBV2 to TRBJ2-5; 11 bases fit TRBD1. Germline CDR1 and CDR2: SNHLY and FYNNEI. CDR3 length: 16 amino acids. V lost 6 bases and J lost 4; bases outside the gene matches: 10.

The genes are TRBV27 and TRBJ1-4; 7 bases are shared with TRBD1. V lost 6 bases, J lost 0 bases, and 10 bases stayed unmatched. This CDR3 contains 17 residues. Germline-derived CDR1 and CDR2 are MNHEY and SMNVEV (reference sequence). The CDR3 spells CASRRTGSTATNEKLFF. The CDR3 nucleotides read TGTGCCAGCAGGCGGACAGGCTCTACCGCAACTAATGAAAAACTGTTTTTT.

The V and J genes are TRBV5-5 and TRBJ2-7; D possibly corresponds to TRBD1 (5 bases). Germline CDR1 and CDR2: SGHKS and YYEKEE (reference sequence). V lost 1 base to trimming and J lost 4 bases, with 12 bases between them. The CDR3 is made up of 14 amino acids. The CDR3 DNA is TGTGCCAGCAGCTTGACAGACAGATATTACGAGCAGTACTTC. This codes for CASSLTDRYYEQYF. Full variable domain (outside the CDR3, taken from reference TRBV5-5 and TRBJ2-7): DAGVTQSPTHLIKTRGQQVTLRCSPISGHKSVSWYQQVLGQGPQFIFQYYEKEERGRGNFPDRFSARQFPNYSSELNVNALLLGDSALYLCASSLTDRYYEQYFGPGTRLTVT.

The V gene is TRBV11-3, the J gene TRBJ2-7, with D perhaps matching TRBD2 (6 bases). CDR3 length: 15 residues. V dropped 1 base and J dropped 4 bases, with 14 bases sitting between them. Germline loops: CDR1 SGHNT, CDR2 YENEEA. The CDR3 loop reads CASSLGDGGSYEQYF. The CDR3, as DNA: TGTGCCAGCAGCTTAGGTGACGGGGGTTCGTACGAGCAGTACTTC.

The chain joins TRBV30 to TRBJ1-5; the match to TRBD1 covers 7 bases. The DNA end lines up better with TRBJ2-3; the J call may be wrong. This CDR3 has 14 amino acids. Germline-derived CDR1 and CDR2 are GTSNPN and SVGIG (reference sequence). CDR3 sequence reads: CAWSGYRGEGPQYF. CDR3 nucleotide sequence: TGTGCCTGGAGTGGTTACAGGGGCGAGGGGCCCCAGTATTTT.

The chain carries TRBV9 and TRBJ1-1; tentative D call: TRBD1 (6 bases). Per the germline V gene, CDR1 is SGDLS and CDR2 is YYNGEE. V was clipped by 0 bases and J by 5 bases, with 14 bases between them. The CDR3 totals 15 residues. The CDR3 loop is CASSVGAGGRTEAFF. CDR3 sequence (DNA): TGTGCCAGCAGCGTAGGGGCTGGGGGCCGGACTGAAGCTTTCTTT.

The chain couples TRBV5-1 to TRBJ1-1; D is possibly TRBD1 (5 bases). V shed 7 bases and J shed 3 bases, with 19 bases lying between them. Germline CDR1 and CDR2: SGHRS and YFSETQ. CDR3 length: 15 residues. The CDR3 reads CASHRMQGGYTEAFF. In nucleotides, the CDR3 is TGCGCCAGCCACCGGATGCAGGGTGGGTACACTGAAGCTTTCTTT.

This clone was seen once. The CDR3 protein is CASSPAGRAMSMNYGYTF. In nucleotides, the CDR3 is TGTGCCAGCAGCCCGGCGGGGCGAGCAATGAGTATGAACTATGGCTACACCTTC. The gene calls are TRBV5-6 and TRBJ1-2; perhaps TRBD1 as D (5 bases). V was pared by 4 bases and J by 2 bases, with 24 bases between. Germline V CDR1 and CDR2: SGHDT, YYEEEE. The CDR3 sequence is 18 residues long.

The gene calls are TRBV19 and TRBJ2-7, with 7 bases identical to TRBD2. V lost 8 bases and J lost 5; bases outside the gene matches: 6. Germline-derived CDR1 and CDR2 are LNHDA and SQIVND (reference sequence). There are 12 residues in the CDR3. The CDR3 reads CASGEGRHEQYF. The CDR3 DNA is TGTGCCAGTGGGGAGGGCCGACACGAGCAGTACTTC.

The rearrangement uses TRBV30 and TRBJ1-4; D gene uncertain. The CDR3 sequence is 11 residues long. Per germline, CDR1 GTSNPN and CDR2 SVGIG (reference sequence). Trimming left V 3 bases short and J 5 bases short, with 4 bases between. CDR3 in amino acids: CAWSRNEKLFF. The DNA of the CDR3 is TGTGCCTGGAGCAGAAATGAAAAACTGTTTTTT.

The genes are TRBV30 and TRBJ1-4; a weak D match, TRBD1 (5 bases). CDR3 size: 17 residues. Germline loops: CDR1 GTSNPN, CDR2 SVGIG (reference sequence). The V end was cut by 3 bases, the J end by 8 bases, with 25 bases between. The CDR3 DNA follows: TGTGCCTGGAGCCGAGGCGGGACCCCTTCTTTTAAGGAAAAACTGTTTTTT. Its translation: CAWSRGGTPSFKEKLFF. Together with reference TRBV30 and TRBJ1-4, the CDR3 gives the full variable domain: SQTIHQWPATLVQPVGSPLSLECTVEGTSNPNLYWYRQAAGRGLQLLFYSVGIGQISSEVPQNLSASRPQDRQFILSSKKLLLSDSGFYLCAWSRGGTPSFKEKLFFGSGTQLSVL.

The chain is built from TRBV5-1 and TRBJ1-1; D is perhaps TRBD1 (5 bases). Trimming stripped 4 bases from V and 5 bases from J, with 27 bases between. There are 18 residues in the CDR3. From germline, CDR1 is SGHRS and CDR2 YFSETQ. CDR3 DNA sequence: TGCGCCAGCAGCACTTCCTTAACGGGGGAATTGGATCAAACTGAAGCTTTCTTT. Translated, it gives CASSTSLTGELDQTEAFF.

The chain couples TRBV4-2 to TRBJ2-1; TRBD2 aligns across 7 bases. The junction had 14 bases not matched to a gene; V was cut back by 7 bases and J by 11 bases. CDR1 LGHNA and CDR2 YNFKEQ come from the germline V gene. This CDR3 is 14 amino acids long. The CDR3 bases are TGTGCCAGCAACATGGGAGGGGCTGTGGGGAAGCAGTTCTTC. Its protein product is CASNMGGAVGKQFF.